The 9 T cell receptor beta chains in this list originate from one sample, sequenced in a study of PD-1 blockade in classical Hodgkin lymphoma. In every patient, relapse followed autologous stem cell transplantation, while exposure to brentuximab vedotin differed. Only in-frame clones appear in the TCRdb table, and some are missing; sequencing was by immunoSEQ multiplex PCR. The sample lists around 100,000 clones; around 89% were seen once. The sequences come from peripheral blood mononuclear cells (PBMCs), collected before the second cycle of nivolumab. The receptors were sampled from a human donor with classical Hodgkin lymphoma.

This clone came up once. V is TRBV27 and J is TRBJ2-3; 8 bases align to TRBD2. V trimming: 2 bases; J trimming: 6 bases; junction bases outside the gene matches: 4. Germline V gene data show CDR1 as MNHEY and CDR2 as SMNVEV (reference sequence). The CDR3 is 14 residues long. For the CDR3, the DNA is TGTGCCAGCAGTTTAGGGTCTAGCGGGGATACGCAGTATTTT. Protein: CASSLGSSGDTQYF.

The CDR3 DNA is TGTGCCAGCAGCCAACTAGCGGGGGGCCGCACAGATACGCAGTATTTT. Translating it yields CASSQLAGGRTDTQYF. This rearrangement joins TRBV13 to TRBJ2-3; 12 bases line up with TRBD2. Germline-derived CDR1 and CDR2 are PRHDT and FYEKMQ (reference sequence). This CDR3 is built from 16 residues. The J segment lost 1 base and the V segment lost 5 bases, leaving 4 bases of the junction unmatched.

This clone occurred once. J is TRBJ2-3 and V is TRBV5-6; 7 bases fit TRBD1. CDR1 is SGHDT and CDR2 is YYEEEE in the germline V gene. The CDR3 runs to 12 residues. The trim removed 3 bases at V and 10 bases at J, leaving 5 bases unmatched. The CDR3, as DNA: TGTGCCAGCAGCTCAGGGGGAGCTGCGCAGTATTTT. This encodes CASSSGGAAQYF.

This clone was counted a few times. V gene TRBV4-3 combines with J gene TRBJ1-6; D call uncertain. The V gene's germline CDR1 is LGHNA and CDR2 YSLEER. This CDR3 contains 13 residues. V lost 1 base, J lost 9 bases, and 7 bases lay in between. The CDR3 DNA reads TGCGCCAGCAGCCAAGTCTTTCTTTCACCCCTCCACTTT. As protein: CASSQVFLSPLHF.

This clone was detected many times. The chain's CDR3 is CASSLGSNGYTF. In DNA form, the CDR3 reads TGTGCCAGCAGCTTAGGGTCTAACGGCTACACCTTC. This sequence joins TRBV7-8 and TRBJ1-2, with D unresolved. This CDR3 contains 12 residues. The germline V gene encodes CDR1 SGHVS and CDR2 FQNEAQ. V lost 1 base, J lost 8 bases, and 8 bases lay in between.

The J gene is TRBJ2-5, the V gene TRBV30; D may be TRBD1 (6 bases). Deletions cut 2 bases from V and 5 bases from J, with 18 bases between. The CDR3 contains 15 residues. Germline CDR1 is GTSNPN and CDR2 is SVGIG (reference sequence). The CDR3 coding sequence is TGTGCCTGGAGTCCCCAGGGGTGGTCGCGGGAGACCCAGTACTTC. It translates to CAWSPQGWSRETQYF.

This clone has a handful of counts. The J gene is TRBJ1-5, the V gene TRBV19; 12 nucleotides agree with TRBD1. Unmatched junction bases numbered 5, after V lost 4 bases and J lost 4 bases. Germline V gene data show CDR1 as LNHDA and CDR2 as SQIVND (reference sequence). The CDR3 contains 16 residues. CDR3 loop: CASSSRDRGPNQPQHF. The CDR3 DNA is TGTGCCAGTAGTAGCCGGGACAGGGGGCCGAATCAGCCCCAGCATTTT.

This clone was seen only once. The V call is TRBV2, the J call TRBJ2-7, with D possibly matching TRBD1 (6 bases). Trimming left V 10 bases short and J 3 bases short, with 16 bases between. The germline CDR1 and CDR2 sequences are SNHLY and FYNNEI. The CDR3 runs to 13 residues. DNA for the CDR3: TGTGCCACCGGGACAAGGTTGTACTACGAGCAGTACTTC. The encoded protein is CATGTRLYYEQYF.

The gene calls are TRBV11-3 and TRBJ2-3; TRBD2 might be the D (6 bases). Germline CDR1 is SGHNT and CDR2 is YENEEA. The CDR3 totals 16 residues. Trimming cost V 0 bases and J 2 bases, with 12 bases left between them. The CDR3 spells CASSLEGGGATDTQYF. CDR3 nucleotide sequence: TGTGCCAGCAGCTTAGAGGGGGGAGGAGCCACAGATACGCAGTATTTT.